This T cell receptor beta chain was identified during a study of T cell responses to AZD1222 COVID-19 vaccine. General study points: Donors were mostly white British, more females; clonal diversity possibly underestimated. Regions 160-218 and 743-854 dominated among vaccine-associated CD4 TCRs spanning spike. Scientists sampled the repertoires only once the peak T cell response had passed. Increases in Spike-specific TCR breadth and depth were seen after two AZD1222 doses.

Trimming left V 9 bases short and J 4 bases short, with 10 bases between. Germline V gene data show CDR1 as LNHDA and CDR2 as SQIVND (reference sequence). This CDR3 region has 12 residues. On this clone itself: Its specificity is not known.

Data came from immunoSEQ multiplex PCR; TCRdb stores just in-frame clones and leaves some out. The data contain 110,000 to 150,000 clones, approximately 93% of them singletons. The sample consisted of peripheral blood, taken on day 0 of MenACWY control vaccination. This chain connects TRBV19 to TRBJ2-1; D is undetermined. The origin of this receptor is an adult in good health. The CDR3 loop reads CASTDSYNEQFF. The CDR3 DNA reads TGTGCCAGCACAGACTCATACAATGAGCAGTTCTTC.